Presented here are 19 T cell receptor beta chains from one specimen sequenced in a study of cytomegalovirus exposure and HLA in healthy donors (dated by TCRdb to the late 2010s). The protocol used for the library was the immunoSEQ multiplex PCR assay. For the multiplex PCR, a mixture combining 60 forward primers for TCR Vbeta segments and 13 reverse primers for TCR Jbeta segments was used. This immuneACCESS table, as held by TCRdb, lists in-frame sequences with V and J called but not all clones. Of the missing ones, under half trace to an unresolved V gene in checked studies; the others have no known cause. The sample table records some 200,000 clones; about 81% of these occur just once. The biggest ten clones account for 0.7% to 0.95% of the sample. The sample was PBMCs. These receptors were obtained from a young woman in good health and CMV-seronegative.

The chain links TRBV11-2 to TRBJ2-7; D is uncertain. The V gene's germline CDR1 is SGHAT and CDR2 FQNNGV. The CDR3 totals 12 residues. Trimming took off 3 bases at V and 1 base at J, with 4 bases between the two ends. CDR3 nucleotides: TGTGCCAGCAGCTTCGAGTCCTACGAGCAGTACTTC. Encoded protein: CASSFESYEQYF.

The V and J genes are TRBV2 and TRBJ1-2, with TRBD1 identical over 8 bases. J was trimmed by 5 bases and V by 4 bases; bases with no gene match: 3. This CDR3 is 13 amino acids long. Per the germline V gene, CDR1 is SNHLY and CDR2 is FYNNEI. The CDR3 DNA sequence: TGTGCCAGCAGTGCTGGACAGGGTTATGGCTACACCTTC. It specifies CASSAGQGYGYTF.

The chain employs TRBV6-5 and TRBJ1-5; the match to TRBD1 covers 7 bases. Trimming took 5 bases from V and 7 from J; bases not matched to a gene: 8. The CDR3 consists of 14 residues. Germline CDR1 and CDR2: MNHEY and SVGAGI. The CDR3 region is CASSLRQGGQPQHF. The CDR3 nucleotides read TGTGCCAGCAGTCTTCGACAGGGAGGACAGCCCCAGCATTTT.

This chain joins TRBV27 and TRBJ2-5; D not resolved. From germline, CDR1 is MNHEY and CDR2 SMNVEV (reference sequence). There are 12 residues in the CDR3. The V end lost 4 bases, the J end lost 4 bases, and 7 bases lay between the germline ends. CDR3 coding DNA: TGTGCCAGCAGTTCAGGTGGAGAGACCCAGTACTTC. This sequence encodes CASSSGGETQYF.

This chain joins TRBV23-1 and TRBJ2-3; no firm D call. TRBV23-1 belongs to the ORF category, with a function that is uncertain. Trimming left V 4 bases short and J 2 bases short, with 16 bases between. The CDR3 spans 16 residues. The CDR3 region is CASSPIAAYPTDTQYF. CDR3 nucleotides: TGCGCCAGCAGTCCAATAGCCGCGTACCCCACAGATACGCAGTATTTT.

The J gene is TRBJ2-3, the V gene TRBV19; 7 bases are shared with TRBD1. The trim removed 5 bases at V and 3 bases at J, leaving 8 bases unmatched. The germline V gene encodes CDR1 LNHDA and CDR2 SQIVND (reference sequence). The CDR3 sequence is 15 residues long. The DNA for the CDR3 is TGTGCCAGTAGTCACCGGGACAGTAGAACAGATACGCAGTATTTT. As protein: CASSHRDSRTDTQYF.

The V gene is TRBV25-1, the J gene TRBJ2-1; the D gene is possibly TRBD2 (7 bases). The CDR3 extends over 13 amino acids. Germline V gene sequence: CDR1 MGHDK, CDR2 SYGVNS. V was clipped by 8 bases and J by 8 bases, with 16 bases between them. CDR3: CASSAGGRDEQFF. The CDR3 DNA reads as TGTGCCAGCTCGGCCGGGGGGCGAGATGAGCAGTTCTTC. Together with reference TRBV25-1 and TRBJ2-1, the CDR3 gives the full variable domain: EADIYQTPRYLVIGTGKKITLECSQTMGHDKMYWYQQDPGMELHLIHYSYGVNSTEKGDLSSESTVSRIRTEHFPLTLESARPSHTSQYLCASSAGGRDEQFFGPGTRLTVL.

A single count supports this clone. This chain uses TRBV10-2 with TRBJ2-5; weak D call: TRBD2 (6 bases). The J call may be faulty, since TRBJ2-7 better matches the DNA end. This CDR3 spans 12 amino acids. Per germline, CDR1 WSHSY and CDR2 SAAADI. The CDR3 region is CASSTGGYEQYF. CDR3 sequence (DNA): TGCGCCAGCTCCACCGGGGGTTACGAGCAGTACTTC.

The V call is TRBV25-1, the J call TRBJ1-1; D possibly corresponds to TRBD1 (6 bases). Trimming pared 6 bases from V and 0 bases from J, leaving 8 bases between. Germline V gene sequence: CDR1 MGHDK, CDR2 SYGVNS. This CDR3 has 13 residues. CDR3: CASRQGLNTEAFF. CDR3 bases: TGTGCCAGCAGACAGGGACTGAACACTGAAGCTTTCTTT.

Concerning this clone: At one boundary the junction diverges from the germline segment, which might be a read error. This chain joins TRBV7-6 and TRBJ2-2; possibly TRBD2 for D (5 bases). Germline CDR1 reads SGHVS; CDR2 reads FNYEAQ. The CDR3 covers 16 residues. The chain's CDR3 is CASSLNEEANAGELFF. The CDR3 nucleotides are TGTGCCAGCAGCTTAAACGAGGAGGCGAACGCCGGGGAGCTGTTTTTT.

This rearrangement joins TRBV5-4 to TRBJ2-5, with D hard to call. The CDR3 runs 14 residues. Trimming removed 0 bases at V and 7 bases at J, with 13 bases between. Germline assignment: CDR1 SGHNT and CDR2 YYREEE (reference sequence). The CDR3 spells CASSLEPNLGTQYF. The CDR3 coding sequence is TGTGCCAGCAGCTTGGAACCCAACCTAGGGACCCAGTACTTC.

This clone was counted a few times. The V call is TRBV2, the J call TRBJ1-4, with TRBD1 matching over 8 bases. This CDR3 has 14 amino acids. CDR1 SNHLY and CDR2 FYNNEI come from the germline V gene. The J segment lost 6 bases and the V segment lost 5 bases, leaving 5 bases of the junction unmatched. The CDR3 coding sequence is TGTGCCAGCAGTAACGACAGGGGACATGAAAAACTGTTTTTT. This sequence encodes CASSNDRGHEKLFF.

This clone was observed a single time. The gene calls are TRBV11-2 and TRBJ2-7; D is ambiguous. CDR1 SGHAT and CDR2 FQNNGV come from the germline V gene. There are 15 residues in the CDR3. V lost 5 bases to trimming and J lost 6 bases, with 20 bases between them. CDR3 residues: CASSGRSTHSPEQYF. DNA of the CDR3: TGTGCCAGCAGCGGCAGGTCGACGCATTCCCCCGAGCAGTACTTC.

V usage is TRBV6-1 and J usage is TRBJ2-7, with TRBD2 matching over 7 bases. This CDR3 comprises 15 residues. Germline CDR1 MNHNS, CDR2 SASEGT. The trim removed 0 bases at V and 2 bases at J, leaving 4 bases unmatched. This CDR3 is CASSEAGSGPYEQYF. The CDR3 DNA reads as TGTGCCAGCAGTGAAGCGGGTAGCGGGCCCTACGAGCAGTACTTC.

The chain carries TRBV28 and TRBJ1-5; weak D call: TRBD1 (5 bases). The CDR3 extends over 17 amino acids. Per germline, CDR1 MDHEN and CDR2 SYDVKM. Between the trimmed V and J ends, which lost 7 bases and 3 bases, there was a span of 22 bases. The CDR3 here is CASTKPPGTRDNQPQHF. As DNA, the CDR3 is TGTGCCAGCACCAAGCCTCCCGGGACTAGAGACAATCAGCCCCAGCATTTT.

This sequence joins TRBV28 and TRBJ2-5; 8 bases are shared with TRBD2. The V segment lost 2 bases and the J segment 5 bases; nucleotides outside the gene matches: 19. This CDR3 contains 19 residues. Germline CDR1 and CDR2: MDHEN and SYDVKM. This chain's CDR3 is CASSLVGSGIRQSGETQYF. The CDR3 DNA reads TGTGCCAGCAGTTTAGTTGGTAGCGGGATACGGCAATCGGGGGAGACCCAGTACTTC.

This sequence joins TRBV5-1 and TRBJ1-4, with D unclear. The germline CDR1 and CDR2 sequences are SGHRS and YFSETQ. Trimming took 0 bases from V and 0 from J, leaving 9 bases between them. The CDR3 totals 16 residues. The DNA of the CDR3 is TGCGCCAGCAGCTTGGATGTGCGGGCAACTAATGAAAAACTGTTTTTT. This gives the protein CASSLDVRATNEKLFF.

This rearrangement joins TRBV9 to TRBJ2-1, with 10 nucleotides matching TRBD2. Germline CDR1 SGDLS, CDR2 YYNGEE. The junction had 3 bases not matched to a gene; V was cut back by 3 bases and J by 0 bases. CDR3 length: 16 amino acids. CDR3 protein: CASSAGLAASYNEQFF. CDR3 bases: TGTGCCAGCAGCGCCGGACTAGCGGCCTCCTACAATGAGCAGTTCTTC.

This clone has more than one count but fewer than ten. The V and J genes are TRBV5-6 and TRBJ1-1; D gene unclear. Per germline, CDR1 SGHDT and CDR2 YYEEEE. The CDR3 is 14 amino acids. Trimming left V 4 bases short and J 1 base short, with 11 bases between. The CDR3 region has the DNA TGTGCCAGCAGCCCGGGATGGGAGAACACTGAAGCTTTCTTT. Protein product: CASSPGWENTEAFF. The full variable domain, rest sourced from reference TRBV5-6 and TRBJ1-1, is DAGVTQSPTHLIKTRGQQVTLRCSPKSGHDTVSWYQQALGQGPQFIFQYYEEEERQRGNFPDRFSGHQFPNYSSELNVNALLLGDSALYLCASSPGWENTEAFFGQGTRLTVV.